Reported below is one TCR beta chain. Using immunoSEQ multiplex PCR, the repertoire was profiled, and TCRdb retains in-frame clones only, with some absent. The table shows about 110,000 clones, with 90% occurring only once. This sample stems from a study of control samples from healthy donors and cancer patients. V was pared by 6 bases and J by 2 bases, with 1 base of the junction left unmatched. This CDR3 is built from 14 residues. Germline V gene data show CDR1 as MNHNY and CDR2 as SVGAGI (reference sequence). V gene TRBV6-6 combines with J gene TRBJ2-7; TRBD2 matches 13 bases. Sequenced input: blood. The clonotype originates from a human donor in good health. The donor label of this sample is uncertain. CDR3 DNA: TGTGCCAGCAGCACTAGCGGGGGGGCCTACGAGCAGTACTTC. Amino acids: CASSTSGGAYEQYF.